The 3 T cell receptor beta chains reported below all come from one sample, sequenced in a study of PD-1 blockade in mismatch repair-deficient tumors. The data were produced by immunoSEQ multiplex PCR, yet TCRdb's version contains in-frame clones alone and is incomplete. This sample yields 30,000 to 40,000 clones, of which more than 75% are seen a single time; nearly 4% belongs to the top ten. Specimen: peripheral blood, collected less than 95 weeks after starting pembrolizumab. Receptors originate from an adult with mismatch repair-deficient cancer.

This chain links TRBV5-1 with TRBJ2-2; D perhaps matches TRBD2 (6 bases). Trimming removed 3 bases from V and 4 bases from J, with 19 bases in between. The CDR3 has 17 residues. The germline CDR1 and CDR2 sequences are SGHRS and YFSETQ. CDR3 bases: TGCGCCAGCAGCTCGACTTCCCGGGACTCCATCACCGGGGAGCTGTTTTTT. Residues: CASSSTSRDSITGELFF.

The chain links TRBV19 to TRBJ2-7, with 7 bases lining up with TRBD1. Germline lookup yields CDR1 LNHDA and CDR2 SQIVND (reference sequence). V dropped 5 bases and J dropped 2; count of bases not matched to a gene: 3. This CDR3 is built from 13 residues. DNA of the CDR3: TGTGCCAGTAGTTCCGGGACAGCCTACGAGCAGTACTTC. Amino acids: CASSSGTAYEQYF.

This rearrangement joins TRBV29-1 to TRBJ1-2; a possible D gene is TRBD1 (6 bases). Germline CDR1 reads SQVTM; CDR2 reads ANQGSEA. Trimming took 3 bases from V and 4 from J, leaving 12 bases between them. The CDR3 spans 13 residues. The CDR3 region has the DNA TGCAGCGTTGACGCGGCAGGGGCCTATGGCTACACCTTC. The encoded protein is CSVDAAGAYGYTF. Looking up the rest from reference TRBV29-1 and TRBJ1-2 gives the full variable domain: SAVISQKPSRDICQRGTSLTIQCQVDSQVTMMFWYRQQPGQSLTLIATANQGSEATYESGFVIDKFPISRPNLTFSTLTVSNMSPEDSSIYLCSVDAAGAYGYTFGSGTRLTVV.